This T cell receptor beta chain was found in a study of blood T cell repertoires in COVID-19. At the level of the study: There were acute and convalescent COVID-19 samples, and they came from the United States, Italy and Spain.

Trimming stripped 2 bases from V and 0 bases from J, with 10 bases between. CDR1 and CDR2 from the germline V gene are SGHTA and FQGNSA. The length of the CDR3 is 16 residues. The assay was immunoSEQ multiplex PCR, and TCRdb's table has in-frame clones only and misses some. The sample holds about 210,000 clones; roughly four fifths are singletons and the top ten take approximately 5.2%. The TCR sequence derives from a woman aged 70-85 years with COVID-19, enrolled during active disease. This chain connects TRBV7-2 to TRBJ2-2, with D unclear. The sequencing sample was made of peripheral blood. CDR3 nucleotides: TGTGCCAGCAGCTTAATGAGCCTATCGAACACCGGGGAGCTGTTTTTT. It codes for CASSLMSLSNTGELFF.